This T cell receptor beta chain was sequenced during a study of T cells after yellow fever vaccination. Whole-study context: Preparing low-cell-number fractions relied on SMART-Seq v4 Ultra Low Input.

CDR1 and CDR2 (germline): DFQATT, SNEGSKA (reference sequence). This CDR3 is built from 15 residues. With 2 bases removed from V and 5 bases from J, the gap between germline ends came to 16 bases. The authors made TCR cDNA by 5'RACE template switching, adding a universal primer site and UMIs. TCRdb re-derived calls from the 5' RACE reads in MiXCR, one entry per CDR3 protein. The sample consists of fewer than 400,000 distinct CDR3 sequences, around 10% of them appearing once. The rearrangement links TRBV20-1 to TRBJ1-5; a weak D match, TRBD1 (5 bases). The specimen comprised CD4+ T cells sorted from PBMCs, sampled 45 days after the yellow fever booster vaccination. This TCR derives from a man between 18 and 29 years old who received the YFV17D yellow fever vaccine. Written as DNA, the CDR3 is TGCAGTGCTAGACCTCCGGGACGGGTTGATCAGCCCCAGCATTTT. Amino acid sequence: CSARPPGRVDQPQHF.